This T cell receptor (beta chain) appears in the sequencing data of a study of control samples from healthy donors and cancer patients. The germline CDR1 and CDR2 sequences are SGDLS and YYNGEE. V lost 0 bases and J lost 1, with 4 bases in between. There are 13 residues in the CDR3. Measured with immunoSEQ multiplex PCR; TCRdb has only the in-frame clones, and not every one. The sample includes 30,000 to 35,000 clones, approximately 86% of them seen just once. The chain carries TRBV9 and TRBJ1-1; D remains unclear. The TCR comes from a woman in her thirties or forties with lung cancer. Sequenced sample: PBMCs. The CDR3 DNA reads TGTGCCAGCAGCGTAGCTCCGAACACTGAAGCTTTCTTT. As protein: CASSVAPNTEAFF.